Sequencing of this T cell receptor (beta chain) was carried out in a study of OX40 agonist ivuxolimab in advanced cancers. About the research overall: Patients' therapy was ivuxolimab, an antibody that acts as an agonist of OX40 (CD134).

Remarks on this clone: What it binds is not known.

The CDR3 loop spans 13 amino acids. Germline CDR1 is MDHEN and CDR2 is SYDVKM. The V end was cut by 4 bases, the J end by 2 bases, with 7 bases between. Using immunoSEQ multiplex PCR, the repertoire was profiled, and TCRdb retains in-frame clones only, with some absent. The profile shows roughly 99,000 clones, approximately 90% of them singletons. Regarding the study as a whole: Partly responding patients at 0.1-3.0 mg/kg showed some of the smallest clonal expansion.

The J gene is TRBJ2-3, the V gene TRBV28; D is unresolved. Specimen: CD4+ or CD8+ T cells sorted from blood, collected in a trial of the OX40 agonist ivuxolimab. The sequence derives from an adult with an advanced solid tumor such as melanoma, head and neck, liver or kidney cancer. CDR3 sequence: CASSSGITDTQYF. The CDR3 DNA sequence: TGTGCCAGCAGTTCCGGAATCACAGATACGCAGTATTTT. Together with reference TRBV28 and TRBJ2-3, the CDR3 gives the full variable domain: DVKVTQSSRYLVKRTGEKVFLECVQDMDHENMFWYRQDPGLGLRLIYFSYDVKMKEKGDIPEGYSVSREKKERFSLILESASTNQTSMYLCASSSGITDTQYFGPGTRLTVL.